The TCR beta chain under discussion was sequenced for a study of cytomegalovirus exposure and HLA in healthy donors. CDR1 and CDR2 from the germline V gene are SGDLS and YYNGEE. The CDR3 loop spans 15 amino acids. V gave up 5 bases and J gave up 5 bases; unmatched junction bases: 8. Primers for the PCR totalled 60 Vbeta and 13 Jbeta. Profiling relied on immunoSEQ multiplex PCR, and the TCRdb table lists in-frame clones only, not all of them. In the table there are under 200,000 clones, 9.5% to 15% of which are singletons. The receptor's source is a man aged 50-60 years in good health and CMV-seropositive. The V and J genes are TRBV9 and TRBJ2-4; 9 bases are shared with TRBD1. The sequenced sample was PBMCs. CDR3: CASSGTGGKENIQYF. CDR3 bases: TGTGCCAGCAGTGGTACAGGGGGCAAGGAAAACATTCAGTACTTC.